Many counts were recorded for the clone carrying this TCR beta chain. Germline CDR1 is SEHNR and CDR2 is FQNEAQ (reference sequence). V gave up 2 bases and J gave up 7 bases; unmatched junction bases: 10. This CDR3 is built from 17 residues. This record comes from a study of regulatory T cells in long-lasting Graves disease. Time point described: newly diagnosed GD, antithyroid drugs for less than 3 months. From RNA extracted from PBMCs, the TCR library was made. The patients included were those that came from an endocrinology department in Xi'an, China. Building the TCR beta libraries relied on iRepertoire HTBI primers, and CDR3 regions underwent Arm-PCR. TCRdb reprocessed the multiplex PCR reads with MiXCR, giving one entry per CDR3 protein. In the table there are 400,000 to 500,000 distinct CDR3 sequences, approximately 16% of which are singletons. The same sample was also used in a study of T cells in Graves' hyperthyroidism and ophthalmopathy.

Sequencing was performed on peripheral blood mononuclear cells (PBMCs), taken at new diagnosis, from a patient treated with antithyroid drugs. The chain has TRBV7-9 and TRBJ2-1, with TRBD2 matching over 11 bases. The TCR originated in a young woman with Graves disease. The CDR3 DNA follows: TGTGCCAGCAGCTTAAGTACTAGCGGGAGTGGGGGGAATGAGCAGTTCTTC. Its protein product is CASSLSTSGSGGNEQFF.